Shown below are 5 T cell receptor beta chains from a single sample sequenced in a study of shared clonotypes between healthy human individuals. The data were produced by immunoSEQ multiplex PCR, yet TCRdb's version contains in-frame clones alone and is incomplete. Among 1 million to 1.3 million clones, 70% to 80% were seen once, and the ten largest hold more than 0.55%. The sample taken for sequencing was memory CD4+ T cells from PBMCs. Noted subset: CD45RA-negative fraction. All receptors come from a man between 18 and 29 years old in good health. Some clones in this sample may be carry-over from other donors' samples.

V is TRBV29-1 and J is TRBJ2-3; 7 bases line up with TRBD2. After removal of 4 bases from V and 1 base from J, the junction contained 11 bases not matched to a gene. Germline-derived CDR1 and CDR2 are SQVTM and ANQGSEA. This CDR3 spans 16 amino acids. CDR3 in amino acids: CSVAGMGGIGTDTQYF. Here the CDR3 DNA reads TGCAGCGTTGCCGGGATGGGAGGGATAGGCACAGATACGCAGTATTTT.

The chain's CDR3 is CASSTTTTEAFF. The CDR3 DNA follows: TGTGCCAGCAGTACAACAACCACTGAAGCTTTCTTT. The chain joins TRBV28 to TRBJ1-1; D gene unclear. Germline V CDR1 and CDR2: MDHEN, SYDVKM. V lost 5 bases and J lost 4, with 8 bases in between. The CDR3 contains 12 residues.

V is TRBV14 and J is TRBJ2-7; 7 bases are shared with TRBD1. Germline assignment: CDR1 SGHDN and CDR2 FVKESK. Unmatched junction bases numbered 6, after V lost 4 bases and J lost 3 bases. The CDR3 runs 14 residues. The CDR3 here is CASSLTGPSYEQYF. CDR3 DNA: TGTGCCAGCAGCCTGACAGGGCCCAGCTACGAGCAGTACTTC.

CDR3: CAWSQSNSPNLHFQETQYF. Written as DNA, the CDR3 is TGTGCCTGGAGTCAAAGTAACAGCCCGAACCTACATTTCCAAGAGACCCAGTACTTC. The chain recombines TRBV30 with TRBJ2-5; D is unclear. This CDR3 has 19 amino acids. The ends were cut back, 2 bases at V and 1 base at J, with 26 bases in the middle. The germline CDR1 and CDR2 sequences are GTSNPN and SVGIG (reference sequence). The whole variable domain, remainder taken from reference TRBV30 and TRBJ2-5, is SQTIHQWPATLVQPVGSPLSLECTVEGTSNPNLYWYRQAAGRGLQLLFYSVGIGQISSEVPQNLSASRPQDRQFILSSKKLLLSDSGFYLCAWSQSNSPNLHFQETQYFGPGTRLLVL.

The chain links TRBV4-2 to TRBJ2-6; no clear D. V lost 0 bases and J 0 bases, leaving 6 bases between the germline ends. This CDR3 contains 16 residues. The germline gives CDR1 LGHNA, CDR2 YNFKEQ. The CDR3 region has the DNA TGTGCCAGCAGCCAAGATCCCCGCTCTGGGGCCAACGTCCTGACTTTC. Its protein is CASSQDPRSGANVLTF.